This T cell receptor (beta chain) emerged from a study of T-cell reconstitution after alpha-beta-depleted transplantation in children. Unique molecular identifiers were incorporated during preparation of the TCRbeta library. From the PCR reads, TCRdb called clonotypes with MiXCR, one entry per CDR3 protein. The sample includes nearly 400,000 distinct CDR3 sequences, over 20% of them seen just once. There are a few counts of this clonotype. The CDR3 contains 13 residues. The V gene's germline CDR1 is SQVTM and CDR2 ANQGSEA. V was clipped by 8 bases and J by 7 bases; unmatched bases: 10. The sample consisted of PBMCs from the stem cell graft donor, taken from the stem cell graft. The chain combines TRBV29-1 with TRBJ1-2, with TRBD1 matching 10 bases. The sequence was collected from a human donor who donated a stem cell graft to a child with acute myeloid leukemia. The CDR3 DNA reads TGCAGCTTATCCGGGACAGGGGACGGTGGCTACACCTTC. Protein: CSLSGTGDGGYTF.